The rows below give T cell receptor beta chains drawn from one sample of a study of T cells in Graves' hyperthyroidism and ophthalmopathy. One entry per CDR3 protein results from TCRdb running MiXCR on the multiplex PCR reads. Of hundreds of thousands of distinct CDR3 sequences listed, 14% are singletons. Sequenced sample: blood. The receptors were gathered from a young woman with Graves' hyperthyroidism. The CDR3 runs from the conserved cysteine through the conserved F or W. A D gene is named only where the DNA matches it firmly. Rows give clone size only sometimes, using once, few, many, or a class for an expanded clone.

j_call: TRBJ1-1
clone_size: many
d_call: TRBD1
v_call: TRBV7-8
cdr3_aa: CASSLDRGPMNTEAFF
cdr3_nt: TGTGCCAGCAGCTTAGACAGGGGACCAATGAACACTGAAGCTTTCTTT

j_call: TRBJ2-2
clone_size: -
d_call: -
v_call: TRBV11-2
cdr3_aa: CASSLGNLATAFNTGELFF
cdr3_nt: TGTGCCAGCAGCTTAGGCAACCTAGCCACTGCCTTTAACACCGGGGAGCTGTTTTTT

j_call: TRBJ1-6
clone_size: many
d_call: -
v_call: TRBV20-1
cdr3_aa: CSAREGTVSPLHF
cdr3_nt: TGCAGTGCTAGGGAAGGGACGGTTTCACCCCTCCACTTT

j_call: TRBJ1-1
clone_size: many
d_call: -
v_call: TRBV5-6
cdr3_aa: CASSIPEDTEAFF
cdr3_nt: TGTGCCAGCAGCATCCCAGAGGACACTGAAGCTTTCTTT

j_call: TRBJ1-1
clone_size: many
d_call: TRBD1
v_call: TRBV11-2
cdr3_aa: CASSLARDRVNTEAFF
cdr3_nt: TGTGCCAGCAGCTTAGCTCGGGACAGGGTGAACACTGAAGCTTTCTTT

j_call: TRBJ2-1
clone_size: few
d_call: TRBD2
v_call: TRBV20-1
cdr3_aa: CSASIPVGRGSGRGEQFF
cdr3_nt: TGCAGTGCTAGTATTCCTGTGGGGAGGGGTAGCGGGAGGGGTGAGCAGTTCTTC

j_call: TRBJ2-1
clone_size: few
d_call: TRBD2
v_call: TRBV4-3
cdr3_aa: CASSRLGLAFYEQFF
cdr3_nt: TGCGCCAGCAGCCGATTGGGACTAGCGTTCTATGAGCAGTTCTTC

j_call: TRBJ2-1
clone_size: few
d_call: -
v_call: TRBV5-8
cdr3_aa: CASSLGFGISYNEQFF
cdr3_nt: TGTGCCAGCAGCTTAGGATTCGGGATCTCCTACAATGAGCAGTTCTTC

j_call: TRBJ2-7
clone_size: many
d_call: -
v_call: TRBV5-1
cdr3_aa: CASSPEPFRTDAYEQYF
cdr3_nt: TGCGCCAGCAGCCCGGAACCCTTCAGGACCGACGCCTACGAGCAGTACTTC

j_call: TRBJ2-7
clone_size: many
d_call: -
v_call: TRBV7-9
cdr3_aa: CASSSEGGPYEQYF
cdr3_nt: TGTGCCAGCAGCTCTGAGGGAGGTCCCTACGAGCAGTACTTC

j_call: TRBJ2-1
clone_size: many
d_call: -
v_call: TRBV18
cdr3_aa: CASSPLLGQGSNEQFF
cdr3_nt: TGTGCCAGCTCACCACTGCTTGGCCAGGGAAGCAATGAGCAGTTCTTC

j_call: TRBJ2-1
clone_size: many
d_call: TRBD1
v_call: TRBV29-1
cdr3_aa: CSVTKDRGSYNEQFF
cdr3_nt: TGCAGCGTTACAAAGGACAGGGGGTCCTACAATGAGCAGTTCTTC

j_call: TRBJ1-4
clone_size: -
d_call: -
v_call: TRBV7-9
cdr3_aa: CASSPPRFETGRLELFF
cdr3_nt: TGTGCCAGCAGCCCACCCCGGTTCGAGACGGGCCGGCTTGAACTGTTTTTT

j_call: TRBJ2-2
clone_size: many
d_call: -
v_call: TRBV28
cdr3_aa: CASSSLAQGETGELFF
cdr3_nt: TGTGCCAGCAGTTCACTCGCCCAGGGAGAGACCGGGGAGCTGTTTTTT

j_call: TRBJ2-7
clone_size: many
d_call: -
v_call: TRBV19
cdr3_aa: CASSIRGVAGAPRSYEQYF
cdr3_nt: TGTGCCAGTAGTATAAGAGGCGTGGCAGGGGCCCCCCGCTCCTACGAGCAGTACTTC

j_call: TRBJ2-7
clone_size: -
d_call: -
v_call: TRBV15
cdr3_aa: CATSRDNGNPYEQYF
cdr3_nt: TGTGCCACCAGCAGAGATAACGGGAATCCCTACGAGCAGTACTTC

j_call: TRBJ2-3
clone_size: -
d_call: -
v_call: TRBV11-2
cdr3_aa: CASSSFLDTQYF
cdr3_nt: TGTGCCAGCAGCTCCTTTCTCGATACGCAGTATTTT

j_call: TRBJ1-1
clone_size: many
d_call: -
v_call: TRBV5-1
cdr3_aa: CASSLQQEVRGTEAFF
cdr3_nt: TGCGCCAGCAGCTTACAGCAGGAGGTTAGGGGCACTGAAGCTTTCTTT

j_call: TRBJ1-1
clone_size: many
d_call: -
v_call: TRBV3-1
cdr3_aa: CASSQADRNTEAFF
cdr3_nt: TGTGCCAGCAGCCAAGCCGACAGGAACACTGAAGCTTTCTTT

j_call: TRBJ2-3
clone_size: few
d_call: TRBD1
v_call: TRBV29-1
cdr3_aa: CSDRTGPTQYF
cdr3_nt: TGCAGCGACCGGACAGGCCCTACGCAGTATTTT

j_call: TRBJ1-1
clone_size: -
d_call: TRBD1
v_call: TRBV7-9
cdr3_aa: CASSLKLDREDFKSKDTEAFF
cdr3_nt: TGTGCCAGCAGCTTAAAGTTGGACAGGGAGGACTTCAAGAGCAAGGACACTGAAGCTTTCTTT

j_call: TRBJ2-2
clone_size: -
d_call: TRBD1
v_call: TRBV29-1
cdr3_aa: CSGIQGVVGELFF
cdr3_nt: TGCAGCGGGATACAGGGGGTTGTCGGGGAGCTGTTTTTT

j_call: TRBJ2-5
clone_size: -
d_call: -
v_call: TRBV6-5
cdr3_aa: CASSYSGPIQETQYF
cdr3_nt: TGTGCCAGCAGTTACTCGGGGCCAATACAAGAGACCCAGTACTTC

j_call: TRBJ2-7
clone_size: -
d_call: -
v_call: TRBV7-9
cdr3_aa: CASSFGGGVSEQYF
cdr3_nt: TGTGCCAGCAGCTTTGGAGGGGGGGTCTCCGAGCAGTACTTC

j_call: TRBJ2-1
clone_size: many
d_call: TRBD2
v_call: TRBV20-1
cdr3_aa: CSAAPVTSGDNEQFF
cdr3_nt: TGCAGTGCTGCCCCTGTGACTAGCGGAGACAATGAGCAGTTCTTC

j_call: TRBJ1-5
clone_size: -
d_call: -
v_call: TRBV12-3/TRBV12-4
cdr3_aa: CASSLMGRLEYSNQPQHF
cdr3_nt: TGTGCCAGCAGTTTAATGGGGCGACTGGAGTATAGCAATCAGCCCCAGCATTTT

j_call: TRBJ2-7
clone_size: -
d_call: TRBD2
v_call: TRBV7-9
cdr3_aa: CASSFRGVGDEQYF
cdr3_nt: TGTGCCAGCAGCTTCCGGGGGGTCGGCGACGAGCAGTACTTC

j_call: TRBJ1-5
clone_size: many
d_call: -
v_call: TRBV6-1
cdr3_aa: CASSKRQINQPQHF
cdr3_nt: TGTGCCAGCAGCAAAAGACAGATCAATCAGCCCCAGCATTTT

j_call: TRBJ2-2
clone_size: few
d_call: -
v_call: TRBV7-9
cdr3_aa: CASSFLTPRNTGELFF
cdr3_nt: TGTGCCAGCAGCTTCCTAACACCTAGGAACACCGGGGAGCTGTTTTTT

j_call: TRBJ2-5
clone_size: many
d_call: TRBD2
v_call: TRBV20-1
cdr3_aa: CSARDVAGGTQETQYF
cdr3_nt: TGCAGTGCTAGAGATGTGGCGGGAGGTACCCAAGAGACCCAGTACTTC

j_call: TRBJ1-2
clone_size: -
d_call: TRBD1
v_call: TRBV6-5
cdr3_aa: CASSYRRTGQPNYGYTF
cdr3_nt: TGTGCCAGCAGTTACCGACGGACGGGACAGCCTAACTATGGCTACACCTTC

j_call: TRBJ2-2
clone_size: few
d_call: -
v_call: TRBV14
cdr3_aa: CASSQDPTGELFF
cdr3_nt: TGTGCCAGCAGCCAAGATCCAACGGGAGAGCTGTTTTTT

j_call: TRBJ1-4
clone_size: many
d_call: -
v_call: TRBV2
cdr3_aa: CASSLDRHEKLFF
cdr3_nt: TGTGCCAGCAGTCTGGACAGACATGAAAAACTGTTTTTT

j_call: TRBJ1-5
clone_size: -
d_call: -
v_call: TRBV7-9
cdr3_aa: CASSSTASNQPQHF
cdr3_nt: TGTGCCAGCAGCTCCACAGCTAGCAATCAGCCCCAGCATTTT

j_call: TRBJ2-6
clone_size: -
d_call: -
v_call: TRBV7-3
cdr3_aa: CASSLQASGANVLTF
cdr3_nt: TGTGCCAGCAGCTTACAGGCCTCTGGGGCCAACGTCCTGACTTTC

j_call: TRBJ1-1
clone_size: many
d_call: -
v_call: TRBV12-3/TRBV12-4
cdr3_aa: CASSLRQPNTEAFF
cdr3_nt: TGTGCCAGCAGTCTCCGACAGCCTAACACTGAAGCTTTCTTT

j_call: TRBJ1-3
clone_size: -
d_call: -
v_call: TRBV5-5
cdr3_aa: CASSGSLSGNTIYF
cdr3_nt: TGTGCCAGCAGCGGCAGTCTCTCTGGAAACACCATATATTTT

j_call: TRBJ1-5
clone_size: many
d_call: -
v_call: TRBV30
cdr3_aa: CAWGRGNQPQHF
cdr3_nt: TGTGCCTGGGGACGGGGGAATCAGCCCCAGCATTTT

j_call: TRBJ2-1
clone_size: -
d_call: -
v_call: TRBV19
cdr3_aa: CASSISSSPYNEQFF
cdr3_nt: TGTGCCAGTAGTATCTCTAGCAGCCCTTACAATGAGCAGTTCTTC

j_call: TRBJ1-5
clone_size: few
d_call: -
v_call: TRBV7-9
cdr3_aa: CASSLRGGYSNQPQHF
cdr3_nt: TGTGCCAGCAGCTTACGAGGGGGTTATAGCAATCAGCCCCAGCATTTT

j_call: TRBJ2-7
clone_size: few
d_call: -
v_call: TRBV6-5
cdr3_aa: CASSSHPSGRSSYEQYF
cdr3_nt: TGTGCCAGCAGTTCTCACCCATCGGGGCGGAGCTCCTACGAGCAGTACTTC

j_call: TRBJ2-7
clone_size: many
d_call: -
v_call: TRBV20-1
cdr3_aa: CSAREDRYYYEQYF
cdr3_nt: TGCAGTGCGAGGGAGGACAGATACTACTACGAGCAGTACTTC

j_call: TRBJ1-1
clone_size: -
d_call: -
v_call: TRBV20-1
cdr3_aa: CSARPTGQGNTEAFF
cdr3_nt: TGCAGTGCTAGACCTACTGGCCAGGGGAACACTGAAGCTTTCTTT

j_call: TRBJ2-7
clone_size: -
d_call: TRBD2
v_call: TRBV20-1
cdr3_aa: CSALPGLAETYEQYF
cdr3_nt: TGCAGTGCTCTACCTGGACTAGCGGAGACCTACGAGCAGTACTTC

j_call: TRBJ2-2
clone_size: -
d_call: -
v_call: TRBV5-1
cdr3_aa: CASRPLQTNSGELFF
cdr3_nt: TGCGCCAGCAGACCTCTCCAGACGAATTCCGGGGAGCTGTTTTTT

j_call: TRBJ1-6
clone_size: -
d_call: -
v_call: TRBV5-1
cdr3_aa: CASSSGTDSYNSPLHF
cdr3_nt: TGCGCCAGCAGCTCCGGGACCGACTCCTATAATTCACCCCTCCACTTT

j_call: TRBJ2-2
clone_size: -
d_call: -
v_call: TRBV5-6
cdr3_aa: CASSIPSGNTGELFF
cdr3_nt: TGTGCCAGCAGCATTCCAAGCGGGAACACCGGGGAGCTGTTTTTT